These 7 T cell receptor beta chains were sequenced from one sample in a study of shared clonotypes between healthy human individuals. This table comes from immunoSEQ multiplex PCR, and its TCRdb copy is limited to in-frame clones, with some not included. The profile shows hundreds of thousands of clones, approximately 97% of them singletons. In the naive CD8 group, cells lacked CD45RO and were positively selected for CCR7, so terminally differentiated effector memory CD45RA+ cells were left out. Sequencing used naive CD8+ T cells sorted from blood. These receptors originate from a young man in good health.

V usage is TRBV2 and J usage is TRBJ2-7; D possibly corresponds to TRBD2 (5 bases). V lost 6 bases and J 0 bases, leaving 18 bases between the germline ends. Germline V gene lookup returns CDR1 SNHLY and CDR2 FYNNEI. The CDR3 runs 16 residues. The DNA for the CDR3 is TGTGCCAGCAGAATTTTCGGGAACAGCCGCTCCTACGAGCAGTACTTC. It codes for CASRIFGNSRSYEQYF.

This chain connects TRBV7-9 to TRBJ2-7, with 9 nucleotides matching TRBD2. Per germline, CDR1 SEHNR and CDR2 FQNEAQ (reference sequence). V dropped 0 bases and J dropped 3; count of bases not matched to a gene: 3. CDR3 length equals 15 residues. This CDR3 reads CASSLAASGIYEQYF. The CDR3 DNA reads as TGTGCCAGCAGCTTAGCAGCTAGCGGGATCTACGAGCAGTACTTC.

The chain joins TRBV5-5 to TRBJ1-1; D remains unclear. Per the germline V gene, CDR1 is SGHKS and CDR2 is YYEKEE (reference sequence). With 1 base removed from V and 4 bases from J, the gap between germline ends came to 8 bases. CDR3 length: 13 amino acids. The CDR3 DNA reads as TGTGCCAGCAGCTTGATGGTGGGCACTGAAGCTTTCTTT. Its translation is CASSLMVGTEAFF.

On this clone: The germline gene is not matched at one end of the junction; a read error may be the cause. This chain uses TRBV7-7 with TRBJ2-7; 7 nucleotides align to TRBD2. Germline V gene sequence: CDR1 SSHAT, CDR2 FNYEAQ (reference sequence). There are 14 residues in the CDR3. The CDR3 bases are TGTGCTAGCAGCCCCCTAGGACTAGCCTACGAGCAGTACTTC. Protein product: CASSPLGLAYEQYF.

This chain joins TRBV7-6 and TRBJ2-1; D gene unclear. CDR3 length: 17 amino acids. V was shortened by 5 bases and J by 10 bases, with 27 bases between the two germline ends. Germline V gene sequence: CDR1 SGHVS, CDR2 FNYEAQ. CDR3 nucleotide sequence: TGTGCCAGCAGCCCCGGCATACTGAACCTCAAGTTGTCGGAGCAGTTCTTC. Amino acids: CASSPGILNLKLSEQFF.

This sequence joins TRBV19 and TRBJ1-5; tentatively, D is TRBD1 (5 bases). The V end lost 3 bases, the J end lost 3 bases, and 6 bases lay between the germline ends. The CDR3 contains 13 residues. Germline loops: CDR1 LNHDA, CDR2 SQIVND (reference sequence). CDR3 loop: CASSIGANQPQHF. Here the CDR3 DNA reads TGTGCCAGTAGTATCGGGGCCAATCAGCCCCAGCATTTT.

CDR3 coding DNA: TGTGCCAGCAGCTTAGAGCGGGCCTCCTACAATGAGCAGTTCTTC. This translates into CASSLERASYNEQFF. V and J are TRBV13 and TRBJ2-1; tentative D call: TRBD2 (6 bases). The CDR3 consists of 15 residues. CDR1 and CDR2 from the germline V gene are PRHDT and FYEKMQ (reference sequence). The V end lost 1 base, the J end lost 0 bases, and 7 bases lay between the germline ends. The entire variable domain, with the rest obtained from reference TRBV13 and TRBJ2-1, is as follows: AAGVIQSPRHLIKEKRETATLKCYPIPRHDTVYWYQQGPGQDPQFLISFYEKMQSDKGSIPDRFSAQQFSDYHSELNMSSLELGDSALYFCASSLERASYNEQFFGPGTRLTVL.